The 28 T cell receptor beta chains in this list originate from one sample, sequenced in a study of T-cell reconstitution after alpha-beta-depleted transplantation in children. Unique molecular identifiers were incorporated when the TCRbeta library was constructed. TCRdb processed the PCR reads anew with MiXCR; each CDR3 protein has one entry. Of about 190,000 distinct CDR3 sequences listed, about 6.4% are singletons. The sequences come from PBMCs from the stem cell graft donor, collected from the stem cell graft. These receptors all stem from a human donor who donated a stem cell graft to a child with Wiskott-Aldrich syndrome.

This clonotype was counted ten times or more. The rearrangement links TRBV5-5 to TRBJ2-3; D uncertain. Trimming took off 0 bases at V and 0 bases at J, with 8 bases between the two ends. Germline values: CDR1 SGHKS, CDR2 YYEKEE (reference sequence). This CDR3 spans 15 amino acids. This chain's CDR3 is CASSLVGQSTDTQYF. Here the CDR3 DNA reads TGTGCCAGCAGCTTGGTTGGGCAGAGCACAGATACGCAGTATTTT. Supplemented by reference TRBV5-5 and TRBJ2-3, the full variable domain reads DAGVTQSPTHLIKTRGQQVTLRCSPISGHKSVSWYQQVLGQGPQFIFQYYEKEERGRGNFPDRFSARQFPNYSSELNVNALLLGDSALYLCASSLVGQSTDTQYFGPGTRLTVL.

The chain employs TRBV12-3 or TRBV12-4 and TRBJ2-5; possibly TRBD2 for D (5 bases). The CDR3 totals 15 residues. Trimming shortened V by 8 bases and J by 5 bases, and 21 bases separated the two germline ends. As DNA, the CDR3 is TGTGCCAGCGGCGAACTACAAGGCCGAGGGGAGACCCAGTACTTC. Protein sequence: CASGELQGRGETQYF.

This clonotype showed up many times. The genes are TRBV12-3 or TRBV12-4 and TRBJ2-3; 11 bases are shared with TRBD2. With V trimmed by 5 bases and J by 5 bases, 12 bases remained unmatched. This CDR3 contains 17 residues. CDR3 protein: CASSQFSGGARGDTQYF. The CDR3 DNA is TGTGCCAGCAGTCAGTTTAGCGGGGGGGCTCGCGGAGATACGCAGTATTTT.

There are many counts of this clonotype. The chain joins TRBV12-3 or TRBV12-4 to TRBJ2-3, with D unresolved. Deletions cut 8 bases from V and 4 bases from J, with 13 bases between. The CDR3 contains 13 residues. The CDR3 loop reads CASALYLPDTQYF. The CDR3 DNA follows: TGTGCCAGCGCCCTTTATCTACCAGATACGCAGTATTTT.

This clonotype was seen a few times. V usage is TRBV19 and J usage is TRBJ2-7; D perhaps matches TRBD1 (6 bases). Trimming took 8 bases from V and 3 from J, leaving 11 bases between them. The CDR3 runs 12 residues. Germline CDR1 and CDR2: LNHDA and SQIVND (reference sequence). CDR3 loop: CASGPTGYEQYF. In DNA, the CDR3 is TGTGCCAGTGGCCCGACAGGCTACGAGCAGTACTTC.

The table lists this clonotype with a few counts. This sequence joins TRBV7-7 and TRBJ2-2; 8 bases map to TRBD2. The CDR3 is made up of 18 amino acids. Germline values: CDR1 SSHAT, CDR2 FNYEAQ (reference sequence). Unmatched junction bases numbered 14, after V lost 6 bases and J lost 2 bases. The DNA of the CDR3 is TGTGCCAGCAGGTCCGACGGAAGCGGGAGCGAAAACACCGGGGAGCTGTTTTTT. Translated, it gives CASRSDGSGSENTGELFF.

The chain's CDR3 is CASSFQRGDNEQFF. The CDR3 nucleotides are TGTGCCAGCAGCTTCCAGCGGGGAGACAATGAGCAGTTCTTC. The chain couples TRBV7-2 to TRBJ2-1; 7 bases agree with TRBD2. V was pared by 3 bases and J by 5 bases, with 4 bases of the junction left unmatched. The length of the CDR3 is 14 residues. Germline V CDR1 and CDR2: SGHTA, FQGNSA.

The chain links TRBV5-1 to TRBJ2-1; D may be TRBD2 (7 bases). The CDR3 extends over 17 amino acids. Germline V lookup: CDR1 SGHRS, CDR2 YFSETQ. The V and J ends lost 0 bases and 3 bases respectively, with 16 bases between them. The CDR3 reads CASSLAFGGGVYNEQFF. In DNA, the CDR3 is TGCGCCAGCAGCTTGGCCTTTGGGGGGGGCGTCTACAATGAGCAGTTCTTC.

This clonotype showed up many times. This chain joins TRBV28 and TRBJ1-6, with D perhaps matching TRBD1 (5 bases). The CDR3 is 14 residues long. From germline, CDR1 is MDHEN and CDR2 SYDVKM. V was trimmed by 7 bases and J by 2 bases, leaving 9 bases between them. The CDR3 DNA reads as TGTGCCAGCAAACTGGGGCCCTATAATTCACCCCTCCACTTT. This codes for CASKLGPYNSPLHF.

This clonotype was detected many times. The chain uses TRBV3-1 and TRBJ1-1; D may be TRBD1 (6 bases). The V gene lost 2 bases and the J gene lost 5 bases, with 12 bases spanning the gap. Germline values: CDR1 LGHDT, CDR2 YNNKEL (reference sequence). The CDR3 consists of 14 residues. The CDR3 nucleotides are TGTGCCAGCAGCCAAATTAGAGGGGGAACTGAAGCTTTCTTT. This sequence encodes CASSQIRGGTEAFF.

This clonotype was observed a handful of times. The chain couples TRBV12-3 or TRBV12-4 to TRBJ1-6; D not resolved. The V and J ends lost 3 bases and 7 bases respectively, with 13 bases between them. The length of the CDR3 is 15 residues. The CDR3 reads CASSFYVGLNSPLHF. The CDR3 DNA follows: TGTGCCAGCAGTTTTTACGTGGGCCTCAATTCACCCCTCCACTTT.

The V call is TRBV18, the J call TRBJ2-1; D possibly matches TRBD1 or TRBD2 (5 bases each). The CDR3 is 14 residues long. Trimming shortened V by 3 bases and J by 2 bases, and 8 bases separated the two germline ends. CDR1 KGHSH and CDR2 LQKENI come from the germline V gene. The CDR3 loop is CASSPGATYNEQFF. The CDR3 region has the DNA TGTGCCAGCTCACCCGGGGCCACCTACAATGAGCAGTTCTTC.

The V and J genes are TRBV24-1 and TRBJ1-1, with 9 bases aligning to TRBD1. J lost 5 bases, V lost 5 bases, and 8 bases had no gene match. CDR1 and CDR2 from the germline V gene are KGHDR and SFDVKD. The CDR3 length is 15 residues. This chain's CDR3 is CATSVSDRGRTEAFF. Written as DNA, the CDR3 is TGTGCCACCAGTGTCTCGGACAGGGGAAGGACTGAAGCTTTCTTT.

The gene calls are TRBV6-2 or TRBV6-3 and TRBJ2-5; 9 bases are a match to TRBD2. Germline values: CDR1 MNHEY, CDR2 SVGEGT. V was pared by 6 bases and J by 5 bases, with 10 bases of the junction left unmatched. CDR3 length: 15 amino acids. CDR3 nucleotide sequence: TGTGCCAGCAGCAAGACTAGCGGCGGGAAGGAGACCCAGTACTTC. Translating it yields CASSKTSGGKETQYF.

V usage is TRBV11-2 and J usage is TRBJ2-3; D gene ambiguous. This CDR3 has 13 amino acids. Germline lookup yields CDR1 SGHAT and CDR2 FQNNGV. Trimming cost V 5 bases and J 4 bases, with 10 bases left between them. DNA for the CDR3: TGTGCCAGCAGCCGCGGTATAGCAGATACGCAGTATTTT. Amino acids: CASSRGIADTQYF.

This clonotype has at least ten counts. The rearrangement uses TRBV29-1 and TRBJ2-3, with 10 bases that match TRBD1. The CDR3 contains 14 residues. Per the germline V gene, CDR1 is SQVTM and CDR2 is ANQGSEA. With V trimmed by 8 bases and J by 4 bases, 9 bases remained unmatched. CDR3 nucleotide sequence: TGCAGCACATCCCGGGACAGGGGTCCAGATACGCAGTATTTT. Translated, it gives CSTSRDRGPDTQYF.

This clonotype showed up just a few times. V and J are TRBV29-1 and TRBJ1-2; D remains ambiguous. Trimming removed 3 bases at V and 3 bases at J, with 14 bases between. Germline V gene sequence: CDR1 SQVTM, CDR2 ANQGSEA. This CDR3 has 14 amino acids. The CDR3 bases are TGCAGCGTTGAGGGTCGTGGTTTGGACTATGGCTACACCTTC. Translating it yields CSVEGRGLDYGYTF.

The chain employs TRBV9 and TRBJ1-3; D unclear. V lost 4 bases and J lost 0, with 14 bases in between. The CDR3 has 16 amino acids. Germline V gene data show CDR1 as SGDLS and CDR2 as YYNGEE. The CDR3 loop reads CASSRADRSSGNTIYF. CDR3 nucleotide sequence: TGTGCCAGCAGCCGCGCTGATCGGAGCTCTGGAAACACCATATATTTT. The variable domain in full, with the rest retrieved from reference TRBV9 and TRBJ1-3, is DSGVTQTPKHLITATGQRVTLRCSPRSGDLSVYWYQQSLDQGLQFLIQYYNGEERAKGNILERFSAQQFPDLHSELNLSSLELGDSALYFCASSRADRSSGNTIYFGEGSWLTVV.

This clonotype was recorded at least ten times. J is TRBJ2-5 and V is TRBV3-1; 7 bases are a match to TRBD1. With V trimmed by 0 bases and J by 0 bases, 4 bases remained unmatched. The CDR3 spans 16 residues. Germline CDR1 is LGHDT and CDR2 is YNNKEL (reference sequence). CDR3 DNA sequence: TGTGCCAGCAGCCAAGAGGCCAGGGGGTACCAAGAGACCCAGTACTTC. Its protein is CASSQEARGYQETQYF.

Ten or more counts support this clonotype. V is TRBV20-1 and J is TRBJ2-4; 10 positions agree with TRBD2. CDR1 is DFQATT, CDR2 SNEGSKA, per germline (reference sequence). The V and J ends lost 7 bases and 0 bases, in that order; junction bases with no gene match: 3. This CDR3 has 14 amino acids. The CDR3 spells CSGRLAGAKNIQYF. For the CDR3, the DNA is TGCAGTGGCCGACTAGCGGGAGCCAAAAACATTCAGTACTTC.

This clonotype was counted ten times or more. The genes are TRBV29-1 and TRBJ1-3; 9 nucleotides align to TRBD1. This CDR3 is 15 amino acids long. CDR1 is SQVTM, CDR2 ANQGSEA, per germline. Trimming took 4 bases from V and 2 from J; bases not matched to a gene: 6. The CDR3 DNA reads TGCAGCGTTGTTATCACAGGGGGCCCTGGAAACACCATATATTTT. Translated, it gives CSVVITGGPGNTIYF.

This clonotype was recorded at least ten times. V gene TRBV6-5 combines with J gene TRBJ1-5; 8 nucleotides match TRBD1. Per the germline V gene, CDR1 is MNHEY and CDR2 is SVGAGI. J gave up 4 bases and V 9 bases, and 2 bases lay outside the gene matches. The CDR3 extends over 12 amino acids. CDR3 protein: CASRTGNQPQHF. DNA for the CDR3: TGTGCCAGTCGGACAGGGAATCAGCCCCAGCATTTT.

This clonotype has at least ten counts. This chain links TRBV6-5 with TRBJ1-5; TRBD1 is a possible D gene (6 bases). CDR1 MNHEY and CDR2 SVGAGI come from the germline V gene. The CDR3 sequence is 15 residues long. Trimming removed 4 bases from V and 0 bases from J, with 10 bases in between. The chain's CDR3 is CASSWTADSNQPQHF. The DNA for the CDR3 is TGTGCCAGCAGTTGGACAGCAGATAGCAATCAGCCCCAGCATTTT.

This clonotype was counted many times. The chain carries TRBV6-5 and TRBJ1-1; 12 positions match TRBD1. The ends lost 4 bases at V and 3 bases at J; junction bases unmatched: 9. This CDR3 is 17 amino acids long. The germline CDR1 and CDR2 sequences are MNHEY and SVGAGI. The CDR3 bases are TGTGCCAGCAGTTTCGGGACAGGGGGCAAGTGGGACACTGAAGCTTTCTTT. As protein: CASSFGTGGKWDTEAFF.

The chain links TRBV11-1 to TRBJ2-7; D may correspond to TRBD1 or TRBD2 (6 bases each). Germline lookup yields CDR1 SGHAT and CDR2 FQDESV (reference sequence). With 5 bases removed from V and 2 bases from J, the gap between germline ends came to 25 bases. CDR3 size: 18 residues. DNA of the CDR3: TGTGCCAGCAGCCCAGGGGCGCGGGTCGGAGCGGGCCCCTACGAGCAGTACTTC. Residues: CASSPGARVGAGPYEQYF.

This clonotype was counted ten times or more. This chain uses TRBV5-1 with TRBJ2-2; 7 bases fit TRBD1. Trimming removed 3 bases from V and 0 bases from J; junction bases left unmatched: 2. The length of the CDR3 is 15 residues. Germline CDR1 SGHRS, CDR2 YFSETQ. CDR3 sequence reads: CASSWQGANTGELFF. The DNA of the CDR3 is TGCGCCAGCAGCTGGCAGGGGGCGAACACCGGGGAGCTGTTTTTT.

This clonotype was counted many times. The chain is built from TRBV20-1 and TRBJ1-2; the D gene is possibly TRBD1 (5 bases). The CDR3 consists of 13 residues. Between the trimmed V and J ends, which lost 6 bases and 3 bases, there was a span of 14 bases. Germline CDR1 is DFQATT and CDR2 is SNEGSKA (reference sequence). The CDR3, as DNA: TGCAGTGCCCAGGACAACTGGGACTATGGCTACACCTTC. As protein: CSAQDNWDYGYTF.

At least ten counts were recorded for this clonotype. V usage is TRBV13 and J usage is TRBJ2-7; the match to TRBD2 covers 10 bases. Germline V CDR1 and CDR2: PRHDT, FYEKMQ (reference sequence). V lost 2 bases to trimming and J lost 0 bases; unmatched junction nucleotides: 10. The length of the CDR3 is 18 residues. CDR3 sequence: CASSLSTLAGVPSYEQYF. CDR3 sequence (DNA): TGTGCCAGCAGCTTATCTACGCTAGCGGGAGTTCCCTCCTACGAGCAGTACTTC.